This paragraph reports one T cell receptor beta chain. The antigen remains unidentified. The method was immunoSEQ multiplex PCR; TCRdb's version includes in-frame clones alone and lacks a portion of them. The profile shows fewer than 30,000 clones, 75% to 85% of them singletons. The data stem from a study of vaccination effects on CD4 cells after COVID-19. The overall study: It was two doses of either the BNT162b2 or mRNA-1273 vaccine that participants received.

V gave up 6 bases and J gave up 0 bases, with 17 bases separating them. CDR1 is KGHDR, CDR2 SFDVKD, per germline. This CDR3 has 17 residues. Antigen-specific CD4+ T cell clonotypes were called by their expansion after viral peptide-pool culture in ViraFEST. Researchers isolated CD4+ T cells once roughly ten days of culture had elapsed. Absence of prior SARS-CoV-2 infection characterized the vaccine recipients, who showed negative nucleocapsid antibodies. Cultivation was performed at a few million PBMC per well with approximately 10 IU/ml IL-2 and 9.5 to 10 ug/ml peptides added. Cultures had half their medium replaced with IL-2 medium on days 3 and 7. Study observations and caveats: There was marked clonal contraction among infection- and vaccine-induced clones late after vaccination.

The sample in question was CD4+ T cells from PBMCs cultured with SARS-CoV-2 spike peptides, obtained before COVID-19 vaccination. The V gene is TRBV24-1, the J gene TRBJ2-1; tentatively, D is TRBD2 (5 bases). The sequence was obtained from a human donor who received a COVID-19 vaccine. CDR3 residues: CATSPSDVASSYNEQFF. CDR3 coding DNA: TGTGCCACCAGTCCGTCGGACGTAGCGAGCTCCTACAATGAGCAGTTCTTC.